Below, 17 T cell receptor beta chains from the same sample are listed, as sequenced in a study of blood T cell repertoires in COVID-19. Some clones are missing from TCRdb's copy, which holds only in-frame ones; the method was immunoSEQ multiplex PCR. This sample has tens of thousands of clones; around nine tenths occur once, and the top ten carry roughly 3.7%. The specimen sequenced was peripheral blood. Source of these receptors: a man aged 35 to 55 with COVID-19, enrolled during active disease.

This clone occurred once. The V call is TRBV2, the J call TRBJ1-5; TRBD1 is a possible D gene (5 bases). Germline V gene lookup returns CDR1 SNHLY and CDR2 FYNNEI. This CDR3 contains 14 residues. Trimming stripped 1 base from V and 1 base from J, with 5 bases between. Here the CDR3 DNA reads TGTGCCAGCAGTGAAGGGGGCAGCAATCAGCCCCAGCATTTT. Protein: CASSEGGSNQPQHF. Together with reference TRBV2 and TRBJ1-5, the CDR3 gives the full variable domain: EPEVTQTPSHQVTQMGQEVILRCVPISNHLYFYWYRQILGQKVEFLVSFYNNEISEKSEIFDDQFSVERPDGSNFTLKIRSTKLEDSAMYFCASSEGGSNQPQHFGDGTRLSIL.

The CDR3 region is CASRRGPGNTIYF. CDR3 nucleotides: TGTGCCAGCCGGAGGGGGCCTGGAAACACCATATATTTT. The chain couples TRBV28 to TRBJ1-3, with 7 positions matching TRBD1. This CDR3 region has 13 residues. CDR1 and CDR2 from the germline V gene are MDHEN and SYDVKM. Trimming took 8 bases from V and 2 from J; bases not matched to a gene: 3.

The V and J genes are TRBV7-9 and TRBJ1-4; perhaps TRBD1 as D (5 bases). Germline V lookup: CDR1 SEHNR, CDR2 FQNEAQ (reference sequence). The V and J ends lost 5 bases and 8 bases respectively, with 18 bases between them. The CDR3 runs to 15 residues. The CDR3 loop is CASSLRSGIGEKLFF. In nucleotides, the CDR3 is TGTGCCAGCAGCCTACGTTCAGGGATTGGGGAAAAACTGTTTTTT.

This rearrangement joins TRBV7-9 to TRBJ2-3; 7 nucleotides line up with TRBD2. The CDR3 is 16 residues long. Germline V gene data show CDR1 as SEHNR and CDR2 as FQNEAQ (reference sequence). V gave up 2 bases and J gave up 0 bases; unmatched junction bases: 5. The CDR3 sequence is CASSLLRESSTDTQYF. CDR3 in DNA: TGTGCCAGCAGCTTATTGCGGGAGAGTAGCACAGATACGCAGTATTTT.

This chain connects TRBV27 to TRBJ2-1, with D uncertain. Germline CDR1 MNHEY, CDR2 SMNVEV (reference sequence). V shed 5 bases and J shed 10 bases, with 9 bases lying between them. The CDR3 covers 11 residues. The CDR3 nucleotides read TGTGCCAGCAGTGTGGGCAAGGAGCAGTTCTTC. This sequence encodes CASSVGKEQFF.

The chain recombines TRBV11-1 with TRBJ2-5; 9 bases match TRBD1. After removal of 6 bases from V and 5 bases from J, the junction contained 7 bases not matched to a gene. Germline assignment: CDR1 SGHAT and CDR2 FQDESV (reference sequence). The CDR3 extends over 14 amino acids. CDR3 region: CASRFTGGLETQYF. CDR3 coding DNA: TGTGCCAGCAGGTTCACAGGGGGCTTGGAGACCCAGTACTTC.

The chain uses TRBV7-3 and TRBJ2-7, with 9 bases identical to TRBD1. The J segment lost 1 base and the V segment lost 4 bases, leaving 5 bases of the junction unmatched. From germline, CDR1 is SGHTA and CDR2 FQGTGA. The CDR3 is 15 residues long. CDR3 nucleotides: TGTGCCAGCAGCTCCGGGACAGGGCCGTCCTACGAGCAGTACTTC. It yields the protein CASSSGTGPSYEQYF.

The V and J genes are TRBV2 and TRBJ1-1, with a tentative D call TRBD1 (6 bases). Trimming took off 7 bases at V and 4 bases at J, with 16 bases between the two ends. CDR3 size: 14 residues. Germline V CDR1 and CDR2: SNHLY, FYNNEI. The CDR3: CASTLQGRGTEAFF. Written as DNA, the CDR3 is TGTGCCAGCACCCTACAGGGTCGAGGCACTGAAGCTTTCTTT.

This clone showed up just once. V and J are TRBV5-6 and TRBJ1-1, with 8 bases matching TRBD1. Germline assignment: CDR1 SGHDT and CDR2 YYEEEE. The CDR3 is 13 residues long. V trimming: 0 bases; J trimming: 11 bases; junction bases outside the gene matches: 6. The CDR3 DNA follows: TGTGCCAGCAGCTTGGGACAGGGGAGATACGCTTTCTTT. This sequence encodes CASSLGQGRYAFF.

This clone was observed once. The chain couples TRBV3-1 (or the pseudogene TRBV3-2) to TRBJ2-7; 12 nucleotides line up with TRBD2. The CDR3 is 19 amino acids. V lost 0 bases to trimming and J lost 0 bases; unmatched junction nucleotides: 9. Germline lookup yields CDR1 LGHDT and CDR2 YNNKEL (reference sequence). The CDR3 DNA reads TGTGCCAGCAGCCAAGAAGGACTAGCGGGAACAACCAGCTCCTACGAGCAGTACTTC. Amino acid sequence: CASSQEGLAGTTSSYEQYF.

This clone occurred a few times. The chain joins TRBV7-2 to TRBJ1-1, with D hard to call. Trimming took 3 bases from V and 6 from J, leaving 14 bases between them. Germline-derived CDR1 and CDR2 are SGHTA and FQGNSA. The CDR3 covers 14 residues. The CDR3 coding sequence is TGTGCCAGCAGCTTGGAGTACGGGAGGGCTGAAGCTTTCTTT. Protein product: CASSLEYGRAEAFF.

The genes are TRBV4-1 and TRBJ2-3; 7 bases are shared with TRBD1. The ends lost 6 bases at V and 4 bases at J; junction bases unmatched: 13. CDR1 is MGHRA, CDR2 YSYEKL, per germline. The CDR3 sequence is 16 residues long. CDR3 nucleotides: TGCGCCAGCAGACGAAACCGGGACAGCGACGCAGATACGCAGTATTTT. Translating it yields CASRRNRDSDADTQYF.

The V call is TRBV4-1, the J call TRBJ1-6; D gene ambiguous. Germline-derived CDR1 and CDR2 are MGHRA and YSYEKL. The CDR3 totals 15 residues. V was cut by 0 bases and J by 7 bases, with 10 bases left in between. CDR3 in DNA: TGCGCCAGCAGCCAAGATCAGAACAGCAATTCACCCCTCCACTTT. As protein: CASSQDQNSNSPLHF.

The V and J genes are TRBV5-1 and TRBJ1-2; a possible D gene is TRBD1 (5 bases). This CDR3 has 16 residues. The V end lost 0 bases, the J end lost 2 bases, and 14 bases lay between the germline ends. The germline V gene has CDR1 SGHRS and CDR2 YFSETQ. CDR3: CASSLAEVRENYGYTF. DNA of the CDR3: TGCGCCAGCAGCTTGGCCGAGGTCAGGGAAAACTATGGCTACACCTTC. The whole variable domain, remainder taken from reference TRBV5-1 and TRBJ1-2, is KAGVTQTPRYLIKTRGQQVTLSCSPISGHRSVSWYQQTPGQGLQFLFEYFSETQRNKGNFPGRFSGRQFSNSRSEMNVSTLELGDSALYLCASSLAEVRENYGYTFGSGTRLTVV.

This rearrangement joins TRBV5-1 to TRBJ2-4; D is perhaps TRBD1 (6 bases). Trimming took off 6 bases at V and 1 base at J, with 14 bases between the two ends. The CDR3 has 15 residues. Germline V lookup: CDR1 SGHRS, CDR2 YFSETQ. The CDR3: CASNEGGQAKNIQYF. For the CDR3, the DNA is TGCGCCAGCAACGAGGGTGGACAGGCCAAAAACATTCAGTACTTC.

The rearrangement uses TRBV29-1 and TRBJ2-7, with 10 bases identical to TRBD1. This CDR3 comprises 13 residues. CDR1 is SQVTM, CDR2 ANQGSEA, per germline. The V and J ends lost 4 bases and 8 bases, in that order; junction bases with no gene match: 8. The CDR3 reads CSVGGTGERKQYF. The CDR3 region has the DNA TGCAGCGTTGGTGGGACAGGGGAAAGGAAGCAGTACTTC.

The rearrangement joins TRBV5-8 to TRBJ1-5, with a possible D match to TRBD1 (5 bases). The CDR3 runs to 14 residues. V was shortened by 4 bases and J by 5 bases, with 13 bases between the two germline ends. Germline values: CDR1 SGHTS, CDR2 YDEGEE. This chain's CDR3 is CASSRRGDDQPQHF. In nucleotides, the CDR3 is TGTGCCAGCAGCCGGCGGGGGGATGATCAGCCCCAGCATTTT.